This T cell receptor beta chain was identified during a study of CD8+ T cells in alopecia areata. Across the whole study: Treatment ran 6 to 18 months, with 6 months of follow-up afterward. The study's findings and limits: Scalp samples also contribute reads from the resident alphabeta T cells found in normal skin.

Details on this clone: Its antigen is as yet unknown.

Isolated RNA was reverse transcribed into cDNA used as the sequencing template. Only in-frame clones appear in the TCRdb table, and some are missing; sequencing was by immunoSEQ multiplex PCR. The data show 150,000 to 180,000 clones, less than 65% seen once. V lost 10 bases and J 4 bases, leaving 22 bases between the germline ends. CDR1 is LNHDA, CDR2 SQIVND, per germline (reference sequence). This CDR3 is 15 amino acids long. This receptor was obtained from a human donor with alopecia areata. Source: CD8+ T cells sorted from blood, taken at week 0. V usage is TRBV19 and J usage is TRBJ1-1; D is perhaps TRBD1 (5 bases). The DNA for the CDR3 is TGTGCCACCCTCAGCCGGGGGGAGACGGGCACTGAAGCTTTCTTT. Its translation is CATLSRGETGTEAFF.